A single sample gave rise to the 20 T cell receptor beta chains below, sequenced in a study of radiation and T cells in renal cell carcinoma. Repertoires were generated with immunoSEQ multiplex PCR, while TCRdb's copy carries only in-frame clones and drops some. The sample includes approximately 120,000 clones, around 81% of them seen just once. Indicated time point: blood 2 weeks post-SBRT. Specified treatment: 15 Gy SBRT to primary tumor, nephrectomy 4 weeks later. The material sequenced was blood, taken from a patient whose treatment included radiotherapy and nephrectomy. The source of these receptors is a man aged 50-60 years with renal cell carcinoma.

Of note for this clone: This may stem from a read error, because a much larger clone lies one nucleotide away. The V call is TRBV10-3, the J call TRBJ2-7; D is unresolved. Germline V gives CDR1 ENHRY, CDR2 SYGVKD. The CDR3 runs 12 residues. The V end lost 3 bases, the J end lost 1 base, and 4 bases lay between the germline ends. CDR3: CAISEKSYEQYF. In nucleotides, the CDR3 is TGTGCCATCAGTGAAAAATCCTACGAGCAGTACTTC.

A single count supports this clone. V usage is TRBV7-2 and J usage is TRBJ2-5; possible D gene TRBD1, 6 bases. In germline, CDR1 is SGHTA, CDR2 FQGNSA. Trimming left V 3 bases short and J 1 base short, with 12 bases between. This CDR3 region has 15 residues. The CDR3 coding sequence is TGTGCCAGCAGCTTCCAACTGGGGGCCCAAGAGACCCAGTACTTC. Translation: CASSFQLGAQETQYF.

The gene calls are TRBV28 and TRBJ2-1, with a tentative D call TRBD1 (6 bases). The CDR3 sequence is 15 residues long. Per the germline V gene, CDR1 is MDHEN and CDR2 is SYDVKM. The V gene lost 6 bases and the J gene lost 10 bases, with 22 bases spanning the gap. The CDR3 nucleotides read TGTGCCAGCAGGGACAGAGAGGACTTCCTTATGGAGCAGTTCTTC. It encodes CASRDREDFLMEQFF.

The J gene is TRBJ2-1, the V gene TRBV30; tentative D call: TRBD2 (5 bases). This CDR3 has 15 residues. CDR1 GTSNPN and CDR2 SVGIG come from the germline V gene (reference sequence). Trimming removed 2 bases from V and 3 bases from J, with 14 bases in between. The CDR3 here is CAWSHISDNYNEQFF. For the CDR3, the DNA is TGTGCCTGGAGTCATATTAGCGACAACTACAATGAGCAGTTCTTC.

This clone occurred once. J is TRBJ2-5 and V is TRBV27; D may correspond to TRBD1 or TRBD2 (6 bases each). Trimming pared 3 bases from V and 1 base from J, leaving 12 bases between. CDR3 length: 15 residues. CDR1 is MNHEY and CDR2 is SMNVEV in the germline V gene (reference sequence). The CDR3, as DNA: TGTGCCAGCAGTTTTGGATCGGGGGCCCAAGAGACCCAGTACTTC. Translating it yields CASSFGSGAQETQYF.

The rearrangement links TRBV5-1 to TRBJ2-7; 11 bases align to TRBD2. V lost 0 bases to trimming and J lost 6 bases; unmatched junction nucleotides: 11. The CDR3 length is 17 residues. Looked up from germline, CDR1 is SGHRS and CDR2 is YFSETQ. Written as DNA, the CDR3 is TGCGCCAGCAGCTTGGAATTAGCGGGGGGGCCTGTTCGCGAGCAGTACTTC. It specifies CASSLELAGGPVREQYF. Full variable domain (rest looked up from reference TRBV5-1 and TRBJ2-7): KAGVTQTPRYLIKTRGQQVTLSCSPISGHRSVSWYQQTPGQGLQFLFEYFSETQRNKGNFPGRFSGRQFSNSRSEMNVSTLELGDSALYLCASSLELAGGPVREQYFGPGTRLTVT.

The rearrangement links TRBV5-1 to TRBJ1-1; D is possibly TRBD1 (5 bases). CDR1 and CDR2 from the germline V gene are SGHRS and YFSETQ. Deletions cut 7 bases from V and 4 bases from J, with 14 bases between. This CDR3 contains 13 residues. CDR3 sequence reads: CASSRGEGTEAFF. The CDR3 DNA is TGCGCCAGCTCTCGGGGGGAGGGCACTGAAGCTTTCTTT. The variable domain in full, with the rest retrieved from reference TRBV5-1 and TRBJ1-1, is KAGVTQTPRYLIKTRGQQVTLSCSPISGHRSVSWYQQTPGQGLQFLFEYFSETQRNKGNFPGRFSGRQFSNSRSEMNVSTLELGDSALYLCASSRGEGTEAFFGQGTRLTVV.

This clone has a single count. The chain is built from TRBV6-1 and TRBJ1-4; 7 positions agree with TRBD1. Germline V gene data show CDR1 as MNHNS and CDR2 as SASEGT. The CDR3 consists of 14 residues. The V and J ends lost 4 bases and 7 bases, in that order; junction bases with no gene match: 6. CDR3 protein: CASSAGGWGEKLFF. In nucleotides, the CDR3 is TGTGCCAGCAGTGCAGGGGGATGGGGTGAAAAACTGTTTTTT.

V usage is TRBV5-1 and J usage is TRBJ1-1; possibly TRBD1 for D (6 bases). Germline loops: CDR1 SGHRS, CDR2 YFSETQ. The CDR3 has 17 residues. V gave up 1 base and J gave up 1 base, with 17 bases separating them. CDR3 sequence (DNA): TGCGCCAGCAGCTTGATTCCGGGGGGCGCTCGGAACACTGAAGCTTTCTTT. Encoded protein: CASSLIPGGARNTEAFF.

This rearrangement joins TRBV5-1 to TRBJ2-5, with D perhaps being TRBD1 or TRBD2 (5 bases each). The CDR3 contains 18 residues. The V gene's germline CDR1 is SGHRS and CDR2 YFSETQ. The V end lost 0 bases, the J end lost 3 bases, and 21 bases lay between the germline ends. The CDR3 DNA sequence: TGCGCCAGCAGCTTGGGGGCAGGGAGTTTGGTAGAGGAAGAGACCCAGTACTTC. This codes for CASSLGAGSLVEEETQYF.

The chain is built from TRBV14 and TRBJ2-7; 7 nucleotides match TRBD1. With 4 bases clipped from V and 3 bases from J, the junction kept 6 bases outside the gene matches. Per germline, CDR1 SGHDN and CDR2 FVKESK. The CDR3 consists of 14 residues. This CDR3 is CASSLVDRVYEQYF. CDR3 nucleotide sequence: TGTGCCAGCAGCCTTGTAGACAGGGTCTACGAGCAGTACTTC.

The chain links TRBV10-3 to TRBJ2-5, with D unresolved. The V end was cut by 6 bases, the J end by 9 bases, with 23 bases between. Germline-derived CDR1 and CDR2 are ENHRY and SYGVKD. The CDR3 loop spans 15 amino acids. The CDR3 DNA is TGTGCCATCAGCCCAGGAATCACTACGGCAGGCGCCCAGTACTTC. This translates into CAISPGITTAGAQYF.

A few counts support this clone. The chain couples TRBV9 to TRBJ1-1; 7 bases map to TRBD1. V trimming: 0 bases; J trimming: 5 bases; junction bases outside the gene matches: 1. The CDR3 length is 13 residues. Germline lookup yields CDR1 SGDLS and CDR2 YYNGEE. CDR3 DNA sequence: TGTGCCAGCAGCGTAGAACAGGGGACTGAAGCTTTCTTT. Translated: CASSVEQGTEAFF.

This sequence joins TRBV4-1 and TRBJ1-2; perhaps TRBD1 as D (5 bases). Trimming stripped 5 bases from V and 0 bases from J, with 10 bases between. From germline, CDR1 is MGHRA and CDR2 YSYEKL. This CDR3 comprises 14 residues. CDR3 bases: TGCGCCAGCAGCGGGACTCCCCCTAACTATGGCTACACCTTC. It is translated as CASSGTPPNYGYTF.

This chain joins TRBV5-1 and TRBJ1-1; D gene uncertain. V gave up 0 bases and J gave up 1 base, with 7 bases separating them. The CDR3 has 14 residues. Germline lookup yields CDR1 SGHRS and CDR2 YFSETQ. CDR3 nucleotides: TGCGCCAGCAGCTTGGCAATTTCGAACACTGAAGCTTTCTTT. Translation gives CASSLAISNTEAFF. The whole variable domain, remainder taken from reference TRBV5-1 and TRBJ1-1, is KAGVTQTPRYLIKTRGQQVTLSCSPISGHRSVSWYQQTPGQGLQFLFEYFSETQRNKGNFPGRFSGRQFSNSRSEMNVSTLELGDSALYLCASSLAISNTEAFFGQGTRLTVV.

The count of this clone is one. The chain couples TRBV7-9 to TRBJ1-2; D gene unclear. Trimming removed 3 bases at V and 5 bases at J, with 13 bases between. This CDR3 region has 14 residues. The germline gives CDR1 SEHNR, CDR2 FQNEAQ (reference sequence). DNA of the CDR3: TGTGCCAGCAGCTTTGGGAGAACGGGTTATGGCTACACCTTC. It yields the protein CASSFGRTGYGYTF. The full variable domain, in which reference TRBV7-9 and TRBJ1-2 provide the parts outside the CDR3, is DTGVSQNPRHKITKRGQNVTFRCDPISEHNRLYWYRQTLGQGPEFLTYFQNEAQLEKSRLLSDRFSAERPKGSFSTLEIQRTEQGDSAMYLCASSFGRTGYGYTFGSGTRLTVV.

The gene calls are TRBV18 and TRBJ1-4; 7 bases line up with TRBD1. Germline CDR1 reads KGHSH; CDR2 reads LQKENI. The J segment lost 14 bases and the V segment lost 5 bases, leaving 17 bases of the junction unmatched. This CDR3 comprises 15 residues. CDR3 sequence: CASSFSNDREGVLFF. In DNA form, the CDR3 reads TGTGCCAGCTCATTCTCAAACGACAGGGAGGGAGTGCTGTTTTTT.

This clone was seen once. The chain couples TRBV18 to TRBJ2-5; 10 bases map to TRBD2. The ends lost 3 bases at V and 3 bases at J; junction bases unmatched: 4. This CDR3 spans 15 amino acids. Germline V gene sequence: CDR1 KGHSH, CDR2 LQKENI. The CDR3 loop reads CASSPNGLAEETQYF. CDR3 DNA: TGTGCCAGCTCACCGAATGGACTAGCGGAAGAGACCCAGTACTTC.

The chain's CDR3 is CASSQHYPGNEQFF. The CDR3 coding sequence is TGTGCCAGCAGTCAACACTACCCCGGCAATGAGCAGTTCTTC. V and J are TRBV6-5 and TRBJ2-1; no reliable D call. This CDR3 has 14 residues. Between the trimmed V and J ends, which lost 5 bases and 6 bases, there was a span of 14 bases. CDR1 MNHEY and CDR2 SVGAGI come from the germline V gene.

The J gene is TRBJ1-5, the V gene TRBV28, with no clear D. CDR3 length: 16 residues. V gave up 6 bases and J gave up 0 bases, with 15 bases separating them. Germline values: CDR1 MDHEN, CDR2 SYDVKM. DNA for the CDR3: TGTGCCAGCAGAAAACAAGGGTGGTCTAGCAATCAGCCCCAGCATTTT. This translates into CASRKQGWSSNQPQHF.